The rows below give T cell receptor beta chains drawn from one sample of a study of T cell repertoires in cytomegalovirus infection. From the reads, TCRdb called clonotypes with MiXCR, one entry per CDR3 protein. This sample has about 900,000 distinct CDR3 sequences, with roughly 30% found just once. For these receptors, no antigen is known. The sequences come from cultured CD8+ T cells from PBMCs, collected from culture after CMV antigen stimulation. These receptors were obtained from a human donor in good health (CMV status not recorded). Some clones in this sample may be carry-over from other donors' samples. Both conserved end residues are part of each CDR3. D genes are given only for firm matches. Clone size is given for some rows only: seen once, a few or many times, or a class if the clone is expanded.

-	TRBV20-1	TRBD1	TRBJ1-1	TGCAGTGCTCGTTCCAACCCCAGGGGGCGGACTGAAGCTTTCTTT	CSARSNPRGRTEAFF
few	TRBV4-1	TRBD1	TRBJ2-7	TGCGCCAGCAGCCAAGTTTCGACAGGGTCCTACGAGCAGTACTTC	CASSQVSTGSYEQYF
-	TRBV7-6	-	TRBJ1-5	TGTGCCAGCAGCTTAGGGACAGCGTCTAATCAGCTCCAGCATTTT	CASSLGTASNQLQHF
few	TRBV5-4	-	TRBJ2-1	TGTGCCAGCAGCTTGGTGCGGGACAGCTCCTACAATGAGCAGTTCTTC	CASSLVRDSSYNEQFF
many	TRBV27	-	TRBJ2-7	TGTGCCAGCAGTTTGAGTGGCTCCTACGAGCAGTACTTC	CASSLSGSYEQYF
few	TRBV28	-	TRBJ2-1	TGTGCCAGCAGCGGGGAGCCAGGGATGAGCTCCTACAATGAGCAGTTCTTC	CASSGEPGMSSYNEQFF
-	TRBV28	-	TRBJ2-1	TGTGCCAGCAGTTTAATCCCGAGCTCCTACAATGAGCAGTTCTTC	CASSLIPSSYNEQFF
-	TRBV15	TRBD1	TRBJ1-2	TGTGCCACCAGCAGAGACCGGACAGGGAGACGAGGGGGCTACACCTTC	CATSRDRTGRRGGYTF
many	TRBV6-1	-	TRBJ2-7	TGTGCCAGCAGTGAAGGGGCAGGAGCCGACGAGCAGTACTTC	CASSEGAGADEQYF
few	TRBV14	-	TRBJ1-2	TGTGCCAGCAGCCAACCAGGGGTGAGGGATGGCTACACCTTC	CASSQPGVRDGYTF
-	TRBV6-2/TRBV6-3	TRBD1	TRBJ2-1	TGTGCCAGCAGTTCGCCTCGGACAGGGACGATATGGAATGAGCAGTTCTTC	CASSSPRTGTIWNEQFF
-	TRBV27	-	TRBJ1-2	TGTGCCAGCAGTTTGGTTGGGGGAGAGATGGGAGGCTACACCTTC	CASSLVGGEMGGYTF
once	TRBV6-5	-	TRBJ2-1	TGTGCCAGCAGTATCAGGGAGGGGGGGGACAATGAGCAGTTCTTC	CASSIREGGDNEQFF
-	TRBV2	-	TRBJ2-7	TGTGCCAGCAGTGATGAGGGTGGCGAGCAGTACTTC	CASSDEGGEQYF
-	TRBV27	-	TRBJ1-2	TGTGCCAGCAGAGACGTGAGGGGCTACACCTTC	CASRDVRGYTF
few	TRBV12-3/TRBV12-4	-	TRBJ2-7	TGTGCCATCTCACTGGGCTACGAGCAGTACTTC	CAISLGYEQYF
few	TRBV6-2/TRBV6-3	TRBD1	TRBJ2-3	TGTGCCAGCAGTTTTTCTCCGGGACAGGGGGCGCCGGGGACAGATACGCAGTATTTT	CASSFSPGQGAPGTDTQYF
few	TRBV6-1	TRBD2	TRBJ2-3	TGTGCCAGCACCTGGACTAGCGGGGGCTCAGATACGCAGTATTTT	CASTWTSGGSDTQYF
many	TRBV7-2	-	TRBJ1-1	TGTGCCAGCAGCTTAAGCTCGCAGGCAAACACTGAAGCTTTCTTT	CASSLSSQANTEAFF
once	TRBV4-1	-	TRBJ1-4	TGCGCCAGCAGCCAAGTCCCGGCGCGACTGGAAGAAAAACTGTTTTTT	CASSQVPARLEEKLFF
-	TRBV6-6	-	TRBJ2-1	TGTGCCAGCAGTTGGGCTCAGGGGTATGAGCAGTTCTTC	CASSWAQGYEQFF
-	TRBV7-2	-	TRBJ2-7	TGTGCCAGCAGCTTAGAGACCAGGGGCTGGGAGCAGTACTTC	CASSLETRGWEQYF
many	TRBV7-2	TRBD1	TRBJ2-3	TGTGCCAGCAGCCTAGGGACAGCTTACACAGATACGCAGTATTTT	CASSLGTAYTDTQYF
many	TRBV27	-	TRBJ1-6	TGTGCCAGCAGTCTCCGGAGTAGGGTATGGGATTCACCCCTCCACTTT	CASSLRSRVWDSPLHF
-	TRBV5-1	-	TRBJ2-7	TGCGCCAGCAGCTTGGGGACAGTGCTCCCCTACGAGCAGTACTTC	CASSLGTVLPYEQYF
few	TRBV5-1	-	TRBJ2-5	TGCGCCAGCAGCCTCTATGTTCCAGGGGATCAAGAGACCCAGTACTTC	CASSLYVPGDQETQYF
many	TRBV7-2	TRBD1	TRBJ2-5	TGTGCCAGCAGCTCGACAGGGGCCAGAGAGACCCAGTACTTC	CASSSTGARETQYF
-	TRBV7-8	TRBD2	TRBJ2-1	TGTGCCAGCAGCACCATACTAGCGGGGGGGAACAATGAGCAGTTCTTC	CASSTILAGGNNEQFF
-	TRBV19	-	TRBJ1-2	TGTGCCAGTAGTATAGACCAGGGGCCGGTCTATGGCTACACCTTC	CASSIDQGPVYGYTF
many	TRBV6-1	-	TRBJ2-1	TGTGCCAGCCGAGGACAAGTATCCTACAATGAGCAGTTCTTC	CASRGQVSYNEQFF
-	TRBV19	-	TRBJ1-5	TGTGCCAGTAGTATCAACAGGGCCCCCAATCAGCCCCAGCATTTT	CASSINRAPNQPQHF
-	TRBV7-6	-	TRBJ1-1	TGTGCCAGCAGCCTTGCGGGGGCGGAAACTGAAGCTTTCTTT	CASSLAGAETEAFF
few	TRBV5-1	-	TRBJ1-2	TGCGCCAGCAGCTTCACATCAACCACGGCAGCTACTAACTATGGCTACACCTTC	CASSFTSTTAATNYGYTF
-	TRBV5-4	-	TRBJ2-2	TGTGCCGTCCACGGGGGGAACACCGGGGAGCTGTTTTTT	CAVHGGNTGELFF
few	TRBV19	-	TRBJ1-1	TGTGCCAGTAGTATAGACCGGACCGGCGACACTGAAGCTTTCTTT	CASSIDRTGDTEAFF
many	TRBV6-1	-	TRBJ1-2	TGTGCCAGCAGTGAAGCGCCAGCCGGCTACACCTTC	CASSEAPAGYTF
few	TRBV19	TRBD1	TRBJ1-2	TGTGCCAGTAGTATCTCGACAGGGAACTATGGCTACACCTTC	CASSISTGNYGYTF
few	TRBV28	-	TRBJ2-5	TGTGCCAGCACCCCGGTGGACGGATTACAAGAGACCCAGTACTTC	CASTPVDGLQETQYF
-	TRBV7-3	-	TRBJ2-3	TGTGCCAGCAGCTTAGGCGCGCTCACCACAGATACGCAGTATTTT	CASSLGALTTDTQYF
-	TRBV9	-	TRBJ2-3	TGTGCCAGCAGCGCATGGGGCGGGGAAGGCGGCACAGATACGCAGTATTTT	CASSAWGGEGGTDTQYF
many	TRBV7-6	-	TRBJ1-2	TGTGCCAGCAGCTCCACGCGTGACAGGAGGGATGGCTACACCTTC	CASSSTRDRRDGYTF
-	TRBV19	-	TRBJ1-1	TGTGCCAGTATGGACACTTCGAACACTGAAGCTTTCTTT	CASMDTSNTEAFF
few	TRBV7-3	TRBD2	TRBJ2-3	TGTGCCAGCAGCCCAACAGCGGGGCCTGTGGATACGCAGTATTTT	CASSPTAGPVDTQYF
few	TRBV20-1	-	TRBJ1-1	TGCAGTGCGCTCGCAGGCGGTAACACTGAAGCTTTCTTT	CSALAGGNTEAFF
-	TRBV13	-	TRBJ2-1	TGTGCCAGCAGTCGACGTACCCGGGACGGTTCAAGCTCCTACAATGAGCAGTTCTTC	CASSRRTRDGSSSYNEQFF
-	TRBV5-5	-	TRBJ2-7	TGTGCCAGCAGCCCGCCCGGCAGGGTGATTCCCTACGAGCAGTACTTC	CASSPPGRVIPYEQYF
-	TRBV6-6	-	TRBJ2-7	TGTGCCAGCAGTTATGGGGTCGTGGTCCCCAACTACGAGCAGTACTTC	CASSYGVVVPNYEQYF
-	TRBV6-5	-	TRBJ2-1	TGTGCCAGCAGTCACACCTTACGCTCCTACAATGAGCAGTTCTTC	CASSHTLRSYNEQFF
few	TRBV12-5	-	TRBJ2-7	TGTGCTAGTGGTTTCGAGGGGATTCGCGAGCAGTACTTC	CASGFEGIREQYF
-	TRBV6-2/TRBV6-3	TRBD1	TRBJ2-3	TGTGCCAGCAGTGAACCGCGGACAGGGTTGGGGATAACAGATACGCAGTATTTT	CASSEPRTGLGITDTQYF
-	TRBV19	-	TRBJ1-1	TGTGCCAGTCTCGACGGATACACTGAAGCTTTCTTT	CASLDGYTEAFF
few	TRBV6-2/TRBV6-3	TRBD2	TRBJ2-3	TGTGCCAGCAGTTTAGCGGGGGCCATACTCACAGATACGCAGTATTTT	CASSLAGAILTDTQYF